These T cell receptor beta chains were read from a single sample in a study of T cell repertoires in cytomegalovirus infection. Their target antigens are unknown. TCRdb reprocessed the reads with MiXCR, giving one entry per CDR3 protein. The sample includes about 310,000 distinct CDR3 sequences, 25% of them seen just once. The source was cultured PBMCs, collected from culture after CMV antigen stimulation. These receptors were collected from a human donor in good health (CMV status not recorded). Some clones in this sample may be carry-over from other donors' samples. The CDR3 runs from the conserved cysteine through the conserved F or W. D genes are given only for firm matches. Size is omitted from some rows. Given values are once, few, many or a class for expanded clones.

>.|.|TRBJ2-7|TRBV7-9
CASRPQGVSYEQYF
TGTGCCAGCAGACCACAGGGCGTCTCCTACGAGCAGTACTTC
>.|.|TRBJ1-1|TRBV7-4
CASSLALGTGRETEAFF
TGTGCCAGCAGCTTAGCTCTTGGGACGGGCCGGGAAACTGAAGCTTTCTTT
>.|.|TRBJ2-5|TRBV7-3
CASSSTPGETQYF
TGTGCCAGCAGCTCCACCCCGGGTGAGACCCAGTACTTC
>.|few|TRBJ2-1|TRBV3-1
CASSPEPGLRGNEQFF
TGTGCCAGCAGCCCCGAACCGGGACTTCGTGGGAATGAGCAGTTCTTC
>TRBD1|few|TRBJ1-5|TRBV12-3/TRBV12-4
CASSLLTGFSNQPQHF
TGTGCCAGCAGTTTACTGACAGGGTTTAGCAATCAGCCCCAGCATTTT
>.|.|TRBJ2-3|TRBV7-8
CASSLDVPDTQYF
TGTGCCAGCAGCTTAGACGTCCCAGATACGCAGTATTTT
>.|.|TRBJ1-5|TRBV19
CASSIYYQGNQPQHF
TGTGCCAGTAGTATTTATTATCAGGGCAATCAGCCCCAGCATTTT
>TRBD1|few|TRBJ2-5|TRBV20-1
CSARAGGSGETQYF
TGCAGTGCCCGGGCAGGGGGATCCGGGGAGACCCAGTACTTC
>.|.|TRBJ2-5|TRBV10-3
CAMSGLSQETQYF
TGTGCCATGTCGGGTCTTTCCCAAGAGACCCAGTACTTC
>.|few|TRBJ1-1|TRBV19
CASSHQSENTEAFF
TGTGCCAGTAGCCACCAGTCTGAGAACACTGAAGCTTTCTTT
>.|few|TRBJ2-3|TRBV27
CASSPGWGRENADTQYF
TGTGCCAGCAGTCCCGGTTGGGGGCGGGAGAACGCAGATACGCAGTATTTT
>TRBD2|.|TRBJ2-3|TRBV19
CASLGRRLAGVGEGTDTQYF
TGTGCCAGCCTTGGGAGGCGACTAGCGGGAGTTGGTGAAGGCACAGATACGCAGTATTTT
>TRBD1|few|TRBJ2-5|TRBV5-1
CASSEGQGQETQYF
TGCGCCAGCAGCGAGGGACAGGGTCAAGAGACCCAGTACTTC
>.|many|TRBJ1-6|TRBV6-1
CASSFSRDTHNSPLHF
TGTGCCAGCAGTTTCAGCCGGGACACCCATAATTCACCCCTCCACTTT
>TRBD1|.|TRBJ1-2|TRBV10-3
CAISGRDRGRDGYTF
TGTGCCATCAGCGGCCGGGACAGGGGGAGAGATGGCTACACCTTC
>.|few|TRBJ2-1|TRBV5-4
CASSFRQGLGEQFF
TGTGCCAGCAGCTTCCGGCAGGGGCTTGGTGAGCAGTTCTTC
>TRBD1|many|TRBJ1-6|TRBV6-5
CASSYRGQGKTPLHF
TGTGCCAGCAGTTACAGGGGACAGGGGAAGACACCCCTCCACTTT
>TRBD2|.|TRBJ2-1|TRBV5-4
CASSFRTSGTNEQFF
TGTGCCAGCAGCTTTCGGACTAGCGGGACGAATGAGCAGTTCTTC
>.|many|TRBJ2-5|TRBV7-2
CASSFGTQQETQYF
TGTGCCAGCAGCTTCGGGACGCAACAAGAGACCCAGTACTTC
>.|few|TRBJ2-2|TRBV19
CASSPLVENTGELFF
TGTGCCAGTAGTCCCCTGGTGGAAAACACCGGGGAGCTGTTTTTT
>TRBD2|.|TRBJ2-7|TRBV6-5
CASRNSGSNNEQYF
TGTGCCAGCAGGAACAGCGGGAGTAACAACGAGCAGTACTTC
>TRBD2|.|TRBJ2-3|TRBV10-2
CASRGGLAQSTDTQYF
TGCGCCAGCAGAGGAGGACTAGCACAGAGCACAGATACGCAGTATTTT
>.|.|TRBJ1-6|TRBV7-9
CASGLEVGVEGNSPLHF
TGTGCCAGCGGCCTAGAGGTAGGGGTAGAAGGAAATTCACCCCTCCACTTT
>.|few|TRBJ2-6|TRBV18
CASSLGTGLSGANVLTF
TGTGCCAGCTCACTGGGAACAGGGCTCTCTGGGGCCAACGTCCTGACTTTC
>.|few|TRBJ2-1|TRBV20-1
CSAKRTNNEQFF
TGCAGTGCTAAAAGGACCAACAATGAGCAGTTCTTC
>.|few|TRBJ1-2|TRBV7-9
CASNLQGGYGYTF
TGTGCCAGCAACCTACAGGGAGGGTATGGCTACACCTTC
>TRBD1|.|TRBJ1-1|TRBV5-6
CASSLAGTAGGMGTEAFF
TGTGCCAGCAGCTTGGCCGGGACGGCAGGGGGAATGGGCACTGAAGCTTTCTTT
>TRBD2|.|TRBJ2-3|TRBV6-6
CASSYAGTTDTQYF
TGTGCCAGCAGTTACGCAGGGACTACGGATACGCAGTATTTT
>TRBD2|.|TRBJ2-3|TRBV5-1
CASTEQIAGSTDTQYF
TGCGCCAGCACCGAACAGATAGCGGGAAGCACAGATACGCAGTATTTT
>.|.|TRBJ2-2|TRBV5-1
CASSIGTAGELFF
TGCGCCAGCAGCATTGGCACGGCCGGGGAGCTGTTTTTT
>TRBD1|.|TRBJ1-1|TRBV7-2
CASSPRQGASEAFF
TGTGCCAGCAGCCCTCGCCAGGGGGCCTCTGAAGCTTTCTTT
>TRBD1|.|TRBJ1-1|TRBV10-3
CAISEQSGGTEAFF
TGTGCCATCAGTGAGCAGTCAGGGGGCACTGAAGCTTTCTTT
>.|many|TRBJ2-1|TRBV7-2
CASSLGQINEQFF
TGTGCCAGCAGCTTAGGACAGATTAATGAGCAGTTCTTC
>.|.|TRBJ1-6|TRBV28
CASSLTGLGGSPLHF
TGTGCCAGCAGTTTAACGGGCCTGGGAGGTTCACCCCTCCACTTT
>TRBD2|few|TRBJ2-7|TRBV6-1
CASSAIAGDPREQYF
TGTGCCAGCAGTGCTATAGCGGGAGACCCGAGAGAGCAGTACTTC
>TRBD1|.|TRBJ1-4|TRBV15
CATSRDRGGSLKEKLFF
TGTGCCACCAGCAGAGATAGAGGGGGCAGTCTAAAGGAAAAACTGTTTTTT
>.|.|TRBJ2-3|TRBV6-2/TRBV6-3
CASSPHSGRPTSDTQYF
TGTGCCAGCAGTCCACACTCTGGACGCCCCACTTCGGATACGCAGTATTTT
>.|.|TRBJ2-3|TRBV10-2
CASSTGLRVGDTQYF
TGCGCCAGCAGTACCGGACTAAGGGTGGGAGATACGCAGTATTTT
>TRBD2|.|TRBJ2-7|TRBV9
CASSESGTSIYEQYF
TGTGCCAGCAGCGAATCCGGGACTAGTATCTACGAGCAGTACTTC
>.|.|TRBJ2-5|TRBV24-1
CATSDLGKETQYF
TGTGCCACCAGTGATTTGGGAAAAGAGACCCAGTACTTC
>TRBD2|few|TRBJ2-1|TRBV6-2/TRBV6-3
CASNLAGVQNNEQFF
TGTGCCAGCAACTTAGCGGGAGTCCAGAACAATGAGCAGTTCTTC
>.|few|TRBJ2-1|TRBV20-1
CSARQPLASSYNEQFF
TGCAGTGCTAGACAGCCACTAGCAAGTTCCTACAATGAGCAGTTCTTC
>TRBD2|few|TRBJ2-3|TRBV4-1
CASSQDPVLAGGSRTDTQYF
TGCGCCAGCAGCCAAGACCCGGTACTAGCGGGAGGAAGCCGCACAGATACGCAGTATTTT
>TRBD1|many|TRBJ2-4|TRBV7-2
CASSPTGAANIQYF
TGTGCCAGCAGCCCAACAGGGGCTGCGAACATTCAGTACTTC
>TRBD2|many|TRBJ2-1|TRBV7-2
CASSLKGASGGHNEQFF
TGTGCCAGCAGCTTAAAAGGGGCTAGCGGGGGCCATAATGAGCAGTTCTTC
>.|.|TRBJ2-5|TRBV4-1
CASSQEPTPSPQETQYF
TGCGCCAGCAGCCAAGAACCCACACCTAGCCCCCAAGAGACCCAGTACTTC
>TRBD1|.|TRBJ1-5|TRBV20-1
CSARQGLDQPQHF
TGCAGTGCCCGACAGGGATTGGATCAGCCCCAGCATTTT
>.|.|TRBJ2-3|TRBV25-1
CASSAQGDTQYF
TGTGCCAGCAGTGCCCAGGGGGATACGCAGTATTTT
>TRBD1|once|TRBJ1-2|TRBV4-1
CASSQKAPGQGNYGYTF
TGCGCCAGCAGCCAAAAAGCTCCGGGACAGGGCAACTATGGCTACACCTTC
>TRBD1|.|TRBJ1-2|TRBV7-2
CASSRPGQDNGYTF
TGTGCCAGCAGCCGACCCGGACAGGATAATGGCTACACCTTC
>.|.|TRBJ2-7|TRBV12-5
CASGLEGTGGNIYEQYF
TGTGCTAGTGGTTTGGAGGGGACCGGAGGGAATATATACGAGCAGTACTTC
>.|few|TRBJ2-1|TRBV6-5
CASYSLGGTYNEQFF
TGTGCCAGCTATTCTTTGGGCGGGACCTACAATGAGCAGTTCTTC
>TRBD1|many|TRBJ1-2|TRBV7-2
CASSAKQGNRYGYTF
TGTGCCAGCAGCGCCAAACAGGGGAATCGTTATGGCTACACCTTC
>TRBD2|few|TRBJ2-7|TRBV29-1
CSVEGGSPYEQYF
TGCAGCGTTGAAGGCGGGAGCCCCTACGAGCAGTACTTC
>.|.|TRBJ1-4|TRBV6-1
CASSEPAGEGEKLFF
TGTGCCAGCAGTGAACCTGCAGGGGAAGGAGAAAAACTGTTTTTT
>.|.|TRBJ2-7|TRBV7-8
CASSFERRRDPSLYEQYF
TGTGCCAGCAGCTTCGAGCGGCGCCGGGACCCAAGCCTCTACGAGCAGTACTTC
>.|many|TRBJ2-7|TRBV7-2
CASSLVARGGSGEQYF
TGTGCCAGCAGCTTAGTAGCGAGAGGGGGTTCGGGGGAGCAGTACTTC
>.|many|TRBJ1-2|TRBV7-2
CASSQSQGPYYGYTF
TGTGCCAGCAGCCAGTCACAGGGACCCTACTATGGCTACACCTTC
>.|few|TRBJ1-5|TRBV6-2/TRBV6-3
CASRTANQPQHF
TGTGCCAGCAGGACGGCCAATCAGCCCCAGCATTTT
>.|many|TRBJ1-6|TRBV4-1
CASSLTLTGRNSPLHF
TGCGCCAGCAGCCTCACGCTAACAGGGAGAAATTCACCCCTCCACTTT